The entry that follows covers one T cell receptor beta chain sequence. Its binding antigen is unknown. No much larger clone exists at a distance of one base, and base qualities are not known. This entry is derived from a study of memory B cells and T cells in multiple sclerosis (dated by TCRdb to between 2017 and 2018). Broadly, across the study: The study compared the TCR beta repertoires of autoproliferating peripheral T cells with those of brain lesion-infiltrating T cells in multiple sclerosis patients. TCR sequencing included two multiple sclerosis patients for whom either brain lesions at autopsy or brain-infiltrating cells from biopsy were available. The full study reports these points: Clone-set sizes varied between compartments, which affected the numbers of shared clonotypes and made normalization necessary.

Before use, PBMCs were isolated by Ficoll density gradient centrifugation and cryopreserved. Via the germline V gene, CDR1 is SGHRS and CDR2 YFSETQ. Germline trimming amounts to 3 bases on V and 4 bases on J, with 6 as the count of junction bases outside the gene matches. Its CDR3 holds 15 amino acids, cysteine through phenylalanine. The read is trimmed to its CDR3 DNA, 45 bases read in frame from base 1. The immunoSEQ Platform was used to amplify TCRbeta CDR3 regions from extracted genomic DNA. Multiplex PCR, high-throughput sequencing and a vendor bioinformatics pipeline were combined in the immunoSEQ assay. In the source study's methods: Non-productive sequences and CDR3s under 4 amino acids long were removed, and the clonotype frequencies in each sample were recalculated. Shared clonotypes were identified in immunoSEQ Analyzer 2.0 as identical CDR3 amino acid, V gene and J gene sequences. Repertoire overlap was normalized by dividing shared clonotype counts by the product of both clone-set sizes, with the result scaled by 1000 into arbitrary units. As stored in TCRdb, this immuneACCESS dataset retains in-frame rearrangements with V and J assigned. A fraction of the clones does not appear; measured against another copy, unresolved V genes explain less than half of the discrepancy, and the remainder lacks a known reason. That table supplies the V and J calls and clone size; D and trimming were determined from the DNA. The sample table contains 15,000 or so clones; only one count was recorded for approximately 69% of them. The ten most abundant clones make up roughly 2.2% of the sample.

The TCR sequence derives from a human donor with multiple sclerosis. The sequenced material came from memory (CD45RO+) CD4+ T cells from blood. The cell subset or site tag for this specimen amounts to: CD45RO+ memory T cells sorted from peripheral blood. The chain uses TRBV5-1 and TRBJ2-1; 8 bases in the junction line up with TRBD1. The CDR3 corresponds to CASSSSGTGYNEQFF. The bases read TGCGCCAGCAGCTCCTCCGGGACAGGTTACAATGAGCAGTTCTTC.